The 17 T cell receptor beta chains reported below all come from one sample, sequenced in a study of blood T cell repertoires in COVID-19. Assay used: immunoSEQ multiplex PCR; TCRdb lists only in-frame clones, some missing. The profile shows 150,000 to 200,000 clones, roughly 90% of them singletons. Material: peripheral blood. The source is a woman in her sixties or seventies with COVID-19, enrolled during active disease.

This sequence joins TRBV28 and TRBJ2-7; 10 bases map to TRBD2. Germline V gives CDR1 MDHEN, CDR2 SYDVKM. The CDR3 is 14 amino acids. Losses at the gene ends were 7 bases for V and 5 bases for J; bases not matched to a gene: 8. The CDR3: CASTLAGARNEQYF. The CDR3, as DNA: TGTGCCAGCACCCTAGCGGGAGCCCGTAACGAGCAGTACTTC.

The chain combines TRBV7-9 with TRBJ2-1; 7 bases map to TRBD2. Trimming removed 2 bases from V and 7 bases from J; junction bases left unmatched: 11. This CDR3 spans 16 amino acids. CDR1 is SEHNR, CDR2 FQNEAQ, per germline (reference sequence). CDR3 in DNA: TGTGCCAGCAGCTTAAGTGGGAGGGCCCCAAGGAATGAGCAGTTCTTC. The encoded protein is CASSLSGRAPRNEQFF.

The rearrangement joins TRBV13 to TRBJ1-1; 11 nucleotides match TRBD1. This CDR3 spans 17 amino acids. Germline assignment: CDR1 PRHDT and CDR2 FYEKMQ (reference sequence). The V and J ends lost 0 bases and 4 bases, in that order; junction bases with no gene match: 7. CDR3 coding DNA: TGTGCCAGCAGCTTAGGGGACAGGGGGCTGGGAGCCACTGAAGCTTTCTTT. Encoded protein: CASSLGDRGLGATEAFF.

The genes are TRBV30 and TRBJ1-4; maybe TRBD1 (6 bases). Germline assignment: CDR1 GTSNPN and CDR2 SVGIG (reference sequence). This CDR3 has 15 residues. Trimming stripped 0 bases from V and 7 bases from J, with 15 bases between. This CDR3 reads CAWSVRGGVGEKLFF. In DNA form, the CDR3 reads TGTGCCTGGAGTGTACGAGGGGGGGTCGGTGAAAAACTGTTTTTT.

This chain joins TRBV9 and TRBJ1-5, with D possibly matching TRBD1 (5 bases). This CDR3 is built from 15 residues. Germline V gene sequence: CDR1 SGDLS, CDR2 YYNGEE. The V end was cut by 3 bases, the J end by 1 base, with 11 bases between. The DNA of the CDR3 is TGTGCCAGCAGCGCCACAGGCATGAGCAATCAGCCCCAGCATTTT. It is translated as CASSATGMSNQPQHF.

V usage is TRBV7-9 and J usage is TRBJ2-7, with TRBD1 matching over 9 bases. The CDR3 is 15 residues long. Per germline, CDR1 SEHNR and CDR2 FQNEAQ (reference sequence). After removal of 3 bases from V and 4 bases from J, the junction contained 7 bases not matched to a gene. In DNA form, the CDR3 reads TGTGCCAGCAGCTTGGGATGGGACAGGGCGTACGAGCAGTACTTC. This gives the protein CASSLGWDRAYEQYF.

This chain uses TRBV12-3 or TRBV12-4 with TRBJ1-2, with 7 bases identical to TRBD1. With V trimmed by 6 bases and J by 4 bases, 5 bases remained unmatched. The CDR3 covers 13 residues. The CDR3 region is CASSHGQVYGYTF. CDR3 in DNA: TGTGCCAGCAGCCATGGACAGGTCTATGGCTACACCTTC.

This chain connects TRBV9 to TRBJ2-7; D might be TRBD2 (5 bases). Trimming left V 0 bases short and J 1 base short, with 11 bases between. The CDR3 loop spans 15 amino acids. Germline values: CDR1 SGDLS, CDR2 YYNGEE. The CDR3 DNA sequence: TGTGCCAGCAGCGTAGGCGGGTCGGCTTCCTACGAGCAGTACTTC. Residues: CASSVGGSASYEQYF.

This rearrangement joins TRBV6-5 to TRBJ1-4; D call uncertain. V gave up 6 bases and J gave up 5 bases, with 13 bases separating them. There are 14 residues in the CDR3. Germline V lookup: CDR1 MNHEY, CDR2 SVGAGI. The CDR3 is CASRRSQPNEKLFF. CDR3 nucleotide sequence: TGTGCCAGCAGACGGTCGCAACCGAATGAAAAACTGTTTTTT.

V gene TRBV27 combines with J gene TRBJ2-3; 11 bases are a match to TRBD2. This CDR3 is built from 15 residues. The germline V gene has CDR1 MNHEY and CDR2 SMNVEV (reference sequence). V shed 7 bases and J 2 bases; nucleotides not matched to a gene: 5. CDR3 residues: CASTRLAGTTDTQYF. The CDR3 DNA follows: TGTGCCAGCACCCGACTAGCGGGAACCACAGATACGCAGTATTTT.

The chain couples TRBV5-6 to TRBJ2-7; D gene ambiguous. This CDR3 has 15 amino acids. V was trimmed by 4 bases and J by 0 bases, leaving 14 bases between them. CDR1 and CDR2 from the germline V gene are SGHDT and YYEEEE. CDR3 sequence reads: CASSPTAEPSYEQYF. The DNA of the CDR3 is TGTGCCAGCAGCCCGACTGCGGAACCCTCCTACGAGCAGTACTTC.

This clone was seen a handful of times. The V and J genes are TRBV5-1 and TRBJ2-1; the D is unclear. The germline gives CDR1 SGHRS, CDR2 YFSETQ. The CDR3 loop spans 15 amino acids. V lost 0 bases to trimming and J lost 4 bases, with 11 bases between them. DNA for the CDR3: TGCGCCAGCAGCTTGGGAGTAGCTACGTACAATGAGCAGTTCTTC. It encodes CASSLGVATYNEQFF.

The chain recombines TRBV14 with TRBJ2-1; 9 nucleotides line up with TRBD1. Germline V CDR1 and CDR2: SGHDN, FVKESK. This CDR3 has 11 amino acids. V lost 6 bases and J lost 10; bases outside the gene matches: 1. DNA of the CDR3: TGTGCCAGCAGGGACAGGGGAGAGCAGTTCTTC. This translates into CASRDRGEQFF.

V usage is TRBV4-2 and J usage is TRBJ2-1, with TRBD1 identical over 11 bases. With V trimmed by 1 base and J by 7 bases, 3 bases remained unmatched. CDR3 length equals 15 residues. Germline V CDR1 and CDR2: LGHNA, YNFKEQ. CDR3 sequence reads: CASSQGTGGLNEQFF. For the CDR3, the DNA is TGTGCCAGCAGCCAAGGGACAGGGGGCTTAAATGAGCAGTTCTTC.

The V call is TRBV5-4, the J call TRBJ1-2; D might be TRBD1 (6 bases). Looked up from germline, CDR1 is SGHNT and CDR2 is YYREEE (reference sequence). The CDR3 is 15 residues long. V gave up 0 bases and J gave up 0 bases, with 9 bases separating them. The CDR3 region has the DNA TGTGCCAGCAGCTTGGGACAGGCAGCTAACTATGGCTACACCTTC. Protein sequence: CASSLGQAANYGYTF.

The chain joins TRBV7-6 to TRBJ2-7; 7 nucleotides agree with TRBD1. CDR3 length equals 13 residues. Germline loops: CDR1 SGHVS, CDR2 FNYEAQ. Unmatched junction bases numbered 2, after V lost 3 bases and J lost 3 bases. The CDR3 protein is CASSLTGNYEQYF. In nucleotides, the CDR3 is TGTGCCAGCAGCTTGACAGGGAACTACGAGCAGTACTTC.

The genes are TRBV29-1 and TRBJ1-2; D is possibly TRBD1 (5 bases). The CDR3 runs 12 residues. V was cut by 4 bases and J by 5 bases, with 11 bases left in between. Germline lookup yields CDR1 SQVTM and CDR2 ANQGSEA. The CDR3 region has the DNA TGCAGCGTTGTCCAGGGCATTTATGGCTACACCTTC. Translated, it gives CSVVQGIYGYTF.